What follows describes a single T cell receptor (beta chain). The antigen is not known. The data are from a study of blood T cells in healthy people across ages. Study results and caveats: Any conclusive comparison of naive versus antigen-experienced cells was prevented by using unsorted PBMCs.

The authors ran a second PCR of roughly 6 to 12 cycles using a sample-barcoded 5' primer and a J-beta primer mix. TCRdb called the 5' RACE reads again in MiXCR, with one record for every CDR3 protein. The profile shows hundreds of thousands of distinct CDR3 sequences, more than 40% of them singletons. Germline CDR1 SQVTM, CDR2 ANQGSEA. The CDR3 has 15 residues. V lost 5 bases and J lost 1, with 14 bases in between. This chain links TRBV29-1 with TRBJ1-4; D not certain. The sample consisted of blood. This receptor was identified in a woman in her sixties or seventies in good health. Here the CDR3 DNA reads TGCAGCGTTCGGCAGTCTGAGGTAACTAATGAAAAACTGTTTTTT. Its translation is CSVRQSEVTNEKLFF.